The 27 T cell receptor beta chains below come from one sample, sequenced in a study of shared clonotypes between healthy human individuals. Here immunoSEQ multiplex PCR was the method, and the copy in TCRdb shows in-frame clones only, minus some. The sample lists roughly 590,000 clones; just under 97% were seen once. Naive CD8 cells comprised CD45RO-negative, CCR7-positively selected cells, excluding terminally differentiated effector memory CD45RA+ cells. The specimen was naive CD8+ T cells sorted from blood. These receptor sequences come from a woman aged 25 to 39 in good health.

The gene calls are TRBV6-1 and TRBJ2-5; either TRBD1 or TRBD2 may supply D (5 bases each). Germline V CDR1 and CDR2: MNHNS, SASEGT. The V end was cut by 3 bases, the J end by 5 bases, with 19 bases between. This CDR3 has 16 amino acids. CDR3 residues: CASSEITRRGLETQYF. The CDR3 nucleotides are TGTGCCAGCAGTGAGATCACCCGCCGGGGCTTGGAGACCCAGTACTTC.

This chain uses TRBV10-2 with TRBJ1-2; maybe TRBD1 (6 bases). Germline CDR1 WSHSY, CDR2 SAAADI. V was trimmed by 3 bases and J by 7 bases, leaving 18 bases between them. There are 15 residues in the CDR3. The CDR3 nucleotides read TGCGCCAGCAGTGAATCGGGGGCAGCGGGGGCTGGCTACACCTTC. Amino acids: CASSESGAAGAGYTF.

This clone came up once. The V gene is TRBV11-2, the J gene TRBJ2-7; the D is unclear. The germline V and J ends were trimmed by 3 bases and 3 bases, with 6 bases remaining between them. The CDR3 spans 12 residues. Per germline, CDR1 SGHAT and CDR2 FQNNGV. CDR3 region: CASSFSLYEQYF. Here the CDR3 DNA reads TGTGCCAGCAGCTTCTCGCTCTACGAGCAGTACTTC.

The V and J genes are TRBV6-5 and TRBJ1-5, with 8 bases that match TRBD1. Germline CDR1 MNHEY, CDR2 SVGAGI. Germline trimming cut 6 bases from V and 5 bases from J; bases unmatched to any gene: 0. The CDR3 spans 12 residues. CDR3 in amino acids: CASRTGDQPQHF. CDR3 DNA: TGTGCCAGCAGGACAGGGGATCAGCCCCAGCATTTT.

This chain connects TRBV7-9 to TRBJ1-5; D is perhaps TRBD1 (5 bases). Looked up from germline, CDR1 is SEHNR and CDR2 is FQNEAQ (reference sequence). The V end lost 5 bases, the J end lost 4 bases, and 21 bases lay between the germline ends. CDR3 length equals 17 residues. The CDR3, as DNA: TGTGCCAGCAGCCCCCCCGCGGGGGTGAATGGGAATCAGCCCCAGCATTTT. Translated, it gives CASSPPAGVNGNQPQHF.

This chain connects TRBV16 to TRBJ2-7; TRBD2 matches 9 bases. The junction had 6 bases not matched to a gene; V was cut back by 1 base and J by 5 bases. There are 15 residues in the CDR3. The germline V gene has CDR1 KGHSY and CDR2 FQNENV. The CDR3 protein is CASSQWSSGTHEQYF. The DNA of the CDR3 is TGTGCCAGCAGCCAATGGTCTAGCGGGACCCACGAGCAGTACTTC. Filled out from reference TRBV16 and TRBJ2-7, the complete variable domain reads GEEVAQTPKHLVRGEGQKAKLYCAPIKGHSYVFWYQQVLKNEFKFLISFQNENVFDETGMPKERFSAKCLPNSPCSLEIQATKLEDSAVYFCASSQWSSGTHEQYFGPGTRLTVT.

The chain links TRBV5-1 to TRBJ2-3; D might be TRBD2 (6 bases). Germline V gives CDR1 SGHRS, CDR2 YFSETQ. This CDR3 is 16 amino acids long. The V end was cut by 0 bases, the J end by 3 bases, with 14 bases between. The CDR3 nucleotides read TGCGCCAGCAGCTTGGCCGGCGGGGAAGGAACAGATACGCAGTATTTT. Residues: CASSLAGGEGTDTQYF.

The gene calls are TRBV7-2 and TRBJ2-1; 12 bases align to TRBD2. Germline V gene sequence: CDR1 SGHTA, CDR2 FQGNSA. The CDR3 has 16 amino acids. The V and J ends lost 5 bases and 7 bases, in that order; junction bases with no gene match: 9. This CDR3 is CASSRTSSGRGNEQFF. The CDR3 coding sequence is TGTGCCAGCAGCCGGACCTCTAGCGGGAGGGGGAATGAGCAGTTCTTC.

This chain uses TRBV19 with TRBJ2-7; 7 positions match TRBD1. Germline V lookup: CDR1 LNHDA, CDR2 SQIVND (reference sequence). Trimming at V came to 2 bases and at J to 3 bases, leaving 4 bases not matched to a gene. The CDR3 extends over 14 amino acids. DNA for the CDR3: TGTGCCAGTAGTATAACAGGGGATTACTACGAGCAGTACTTC. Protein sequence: CASSITGDYYEQYF.

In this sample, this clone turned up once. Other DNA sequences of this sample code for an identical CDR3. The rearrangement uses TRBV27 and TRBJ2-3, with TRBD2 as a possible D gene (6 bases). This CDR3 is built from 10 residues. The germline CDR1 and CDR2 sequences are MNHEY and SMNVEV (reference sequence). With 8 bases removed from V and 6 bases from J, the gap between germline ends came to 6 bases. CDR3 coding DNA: TGTGCCAGCCGGGGGGATACGCAGTATTTT. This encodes CASRGDTQYF.

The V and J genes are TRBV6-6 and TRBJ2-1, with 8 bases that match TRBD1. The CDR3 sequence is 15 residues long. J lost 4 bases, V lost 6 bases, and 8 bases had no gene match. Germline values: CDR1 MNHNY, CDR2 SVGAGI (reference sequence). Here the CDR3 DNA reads TGTGCCAGCAGGGAGACAGGGGAGTCGTACAATGAGCAGTTCTTC. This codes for CASRETGESYNEQFF.

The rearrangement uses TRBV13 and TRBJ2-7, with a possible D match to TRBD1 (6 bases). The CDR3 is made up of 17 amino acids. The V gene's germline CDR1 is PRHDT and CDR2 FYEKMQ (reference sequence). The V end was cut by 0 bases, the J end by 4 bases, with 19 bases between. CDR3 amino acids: CASSLGEGSQGGYEQYF. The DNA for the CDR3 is TGTGCCAGCAGCTTAGGCGAAGGCAGCCAAGGGGGATACGAGCAGTACTTC. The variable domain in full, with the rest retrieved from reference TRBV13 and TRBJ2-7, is AAGVIQSPRHLIKEKRETATLKCYPIPRHDTVYWYQQGPGQDPQFLISFYEKMQSDKGSIPDRFSAQQFSDYHSELNMSSLELGDSALYFCASSLGEGSQGGYEQYFGPGTRLTVT.

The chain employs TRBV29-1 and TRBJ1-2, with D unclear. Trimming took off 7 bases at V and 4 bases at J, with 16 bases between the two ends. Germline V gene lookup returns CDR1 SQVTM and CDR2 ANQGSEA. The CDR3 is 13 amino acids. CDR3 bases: TGCAGCGCCCCCCCCAGGACCCTCTATGGCTACACCTTC. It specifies CSAPPRTLYGYTF.

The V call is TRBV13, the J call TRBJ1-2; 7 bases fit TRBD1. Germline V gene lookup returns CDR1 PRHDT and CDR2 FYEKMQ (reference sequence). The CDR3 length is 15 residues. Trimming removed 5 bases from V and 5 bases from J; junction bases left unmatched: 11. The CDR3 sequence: CASSVPTGTLYGYTF. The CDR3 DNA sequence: TGTGCCAGCAGCGTGCCGACAGGGACTCTATATGGCTACACCTTC.

CDR3: CASSDSPGTEAFF. For the CDR3, the DNA is TGCGCCAGCAGTGACAGTCCTGGGACTGAAGCTTTCTTT. The chain employs TRBV10-1 and TRBJ1-1; no definite D call. Germline assignment: CDR1 WNHNN and CDR2 SYGVQD (reference sequence). V was clipped by 3 bases and J by 5 bases, with 10 bases between them. The CDR3 is made up of 13 amino acids.

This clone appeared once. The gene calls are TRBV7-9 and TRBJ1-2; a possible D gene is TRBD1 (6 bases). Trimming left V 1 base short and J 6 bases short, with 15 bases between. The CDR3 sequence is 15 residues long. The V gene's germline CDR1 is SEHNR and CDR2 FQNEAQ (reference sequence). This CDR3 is CASSLGDIPLDGYTF. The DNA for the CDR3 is TGTGCCAGCAGCTTAGGGGACATACCCCTCGATGGCTACACCTTC.

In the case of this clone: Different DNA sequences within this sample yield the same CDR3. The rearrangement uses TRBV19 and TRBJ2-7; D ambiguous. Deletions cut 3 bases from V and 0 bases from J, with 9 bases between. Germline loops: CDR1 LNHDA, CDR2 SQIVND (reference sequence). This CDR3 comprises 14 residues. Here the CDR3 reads CASSIVGSSYEQYF. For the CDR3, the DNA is TGTGCCAGTAGTATCGTTGGGTCCTCCTACGAGCAGTACTTC.

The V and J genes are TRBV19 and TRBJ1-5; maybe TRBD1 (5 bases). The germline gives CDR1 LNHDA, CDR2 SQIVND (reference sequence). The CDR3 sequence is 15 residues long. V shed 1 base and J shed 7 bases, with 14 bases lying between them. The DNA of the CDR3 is TGTGCCAGTAGTATAGGGACTGGAGGGACCCAGCCCCAGCATTTT. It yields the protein CASSIGTGGTQPQHF.

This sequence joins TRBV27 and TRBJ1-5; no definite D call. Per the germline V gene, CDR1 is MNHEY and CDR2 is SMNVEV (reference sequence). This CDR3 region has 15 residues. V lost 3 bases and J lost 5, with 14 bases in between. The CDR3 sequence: CASSLRGPSYQPQHF. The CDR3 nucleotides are TGTGCCAGCAGTTTGCGAGGGCCTTCGTATCAGCCCCAGCATTTT.

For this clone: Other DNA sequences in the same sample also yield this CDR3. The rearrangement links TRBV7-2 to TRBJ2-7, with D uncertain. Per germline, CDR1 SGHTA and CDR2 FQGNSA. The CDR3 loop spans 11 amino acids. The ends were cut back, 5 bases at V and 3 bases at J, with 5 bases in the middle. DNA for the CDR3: TGTGCCAGCAGCCCTAGCTACGAGCAGTACTTC. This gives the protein CASSPSYEQYF. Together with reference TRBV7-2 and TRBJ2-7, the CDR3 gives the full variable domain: GAGVSQSPSNKVTEKGKDVELRCDPISGHTALYWYRQSLGQGLEFLIYFQGNSAPDKSGLPSDRFSAERTGGSVSTLTIQRTQQEDSAVYLCASSPSYEQYFGPGTRLTVT.

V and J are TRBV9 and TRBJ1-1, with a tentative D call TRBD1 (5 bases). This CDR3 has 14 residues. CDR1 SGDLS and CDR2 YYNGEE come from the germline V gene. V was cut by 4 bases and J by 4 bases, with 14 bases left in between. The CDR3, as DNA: TGTGCCAGCAGCATTGGCGGGGCGCGCACTGAAGCTTTCTTT. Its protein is CASSIGGARTEAFF.

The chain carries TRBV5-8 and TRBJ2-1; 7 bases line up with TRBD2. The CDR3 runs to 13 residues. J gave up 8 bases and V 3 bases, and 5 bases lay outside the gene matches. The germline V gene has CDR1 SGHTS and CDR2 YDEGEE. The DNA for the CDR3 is TGTGCCAGCAGCTGGGGGGGTAACGATGAGCAGTTCTTC. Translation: CASSWGGNDEQFF.

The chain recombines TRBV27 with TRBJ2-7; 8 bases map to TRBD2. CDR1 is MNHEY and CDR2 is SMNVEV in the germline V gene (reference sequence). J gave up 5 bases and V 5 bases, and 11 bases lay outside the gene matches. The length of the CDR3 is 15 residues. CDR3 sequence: CASSRKSGTRHEQYF. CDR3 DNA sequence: TGTGCCAGCAGTCGCAAATCCGGGACTAGACACGAGCAGTACTTC.

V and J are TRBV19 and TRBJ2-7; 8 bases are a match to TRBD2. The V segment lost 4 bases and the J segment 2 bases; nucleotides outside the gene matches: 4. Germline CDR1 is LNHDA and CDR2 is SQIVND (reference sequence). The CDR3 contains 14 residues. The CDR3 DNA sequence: TGTGCCAGTAGTACACGGGAGGGAACCTACGAGCAGTACTTC. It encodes CASSTREGTYEQYF.

CDR3 in amino acids: CASSETGTGVFYGYTF. The CDR3 coding sequence is TGTGCCAGCAGTGAAACCGGGACAGGGGTATTCTATGGCTACACCTTC. The chain has TRBV27 and TRBJ1-2, with 10 nucleotides matching TRBD1. CDR3 length equals 16 residues. The V gene end was trimmed by 5 bases and the J gene end by 4 bases; junction bases not matched to a gene: 10. In germline, CDR1 is MNHEY, CDR2 SMNVEV (reference sequence).

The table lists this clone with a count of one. CDR3 region: CASSLSAGYNSPLHF. CDR3 nucleotides: TGTGCCAGCAGTTTATCGGCAGGGTATAATTCACCCCTCCACTTT. The chain employs TRBV28 and TRBJ1-6, with a possible D match to TRBD1 (5 bases). The CDR3 has 15 amino acids. The V and J ends lost 1 base and 4 bases respectively, with 8 bases between them. The germline gives CDR1 MDHEN, CDR2 SYDVKM.

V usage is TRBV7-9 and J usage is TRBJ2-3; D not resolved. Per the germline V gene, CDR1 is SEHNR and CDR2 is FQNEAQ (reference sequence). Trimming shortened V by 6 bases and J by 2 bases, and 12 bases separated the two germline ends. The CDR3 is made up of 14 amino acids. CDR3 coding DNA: TGTGCCAGCAGACCGCGAACCCACACAGATACGCAGTATTTT. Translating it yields CASRPRTHTDTQYF.